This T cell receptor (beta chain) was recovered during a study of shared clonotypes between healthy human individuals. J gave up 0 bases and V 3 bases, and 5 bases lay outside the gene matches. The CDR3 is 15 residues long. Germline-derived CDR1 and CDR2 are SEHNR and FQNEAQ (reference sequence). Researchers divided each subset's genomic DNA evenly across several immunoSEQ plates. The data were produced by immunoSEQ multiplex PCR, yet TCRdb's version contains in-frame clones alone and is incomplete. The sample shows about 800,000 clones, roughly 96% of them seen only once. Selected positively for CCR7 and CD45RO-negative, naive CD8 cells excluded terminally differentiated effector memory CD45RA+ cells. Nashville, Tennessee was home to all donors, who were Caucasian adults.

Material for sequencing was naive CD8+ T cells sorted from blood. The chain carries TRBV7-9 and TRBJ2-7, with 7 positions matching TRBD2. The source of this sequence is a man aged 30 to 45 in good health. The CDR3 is CASSFLAVSSYEQYF. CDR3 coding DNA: TGTGCCAGCAGCTTTCTAGCGGTTAGCTCCTACGAGCAGTACTTC.